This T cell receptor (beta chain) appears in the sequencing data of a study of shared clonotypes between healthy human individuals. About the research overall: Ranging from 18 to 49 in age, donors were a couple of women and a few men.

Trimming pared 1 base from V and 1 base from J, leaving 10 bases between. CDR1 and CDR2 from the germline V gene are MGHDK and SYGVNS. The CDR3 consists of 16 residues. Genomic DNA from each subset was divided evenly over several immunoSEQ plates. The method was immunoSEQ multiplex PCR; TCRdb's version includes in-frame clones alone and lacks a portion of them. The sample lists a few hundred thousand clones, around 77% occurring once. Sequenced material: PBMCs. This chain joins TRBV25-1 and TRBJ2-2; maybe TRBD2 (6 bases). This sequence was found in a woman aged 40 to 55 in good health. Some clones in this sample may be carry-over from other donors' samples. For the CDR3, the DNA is TGTGCCAGCAGTGAATGGGGGGACCTGAACACCGGGGAGCTGTTTTTT. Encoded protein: CASSEWGDLNTGELFF.